One sample yielded the 10 T cell receptor beta chains listed below, sequenced in a study of T cell repertoires in cytomegalovirus infection. TCRdb redid the calling of the reads with MiXCR, one entry per CDR3 protein. The sample shows about 700,000 distinct CDR3 sequences, 33% of them seen only once. These receptors' antigens are unknown. The source was cultured PBMCs, collected from culture after CMV antigen stimulation. Receptors originate from a human donor in good health (CMV status not recorded). Some clones in this sample may be carry-over from other donors' samples.

This chain joins TRBV6-5 and TRBJ2-3, with D perhaps TRBD2 (6 bases). This CDR3 has 13 residues. V was trimmed by 2 bases and J by 8 bases, leaving 11 bases between them. Germline V gene sequence: CDR1 MNHEY, CDR2 SVGAGI. The CDR3 loop reads CASSYGGAGTQYF. CDR3 bases: TGTGCCAGCAGTTACGGGGGAGCGGGTACGCAGTATTTT.

The chain couples TRBV4-3 to TRBJ2-5; tentatively, D is TRBD1 or TRBD2 (5 bases each). Looked up from germline, CDR1 is LGHNA and CDR2 is YSLEER. The CDR3 runs to 16 residues. Trimming removed 4 bases at V and 5 bases at J, with 20 bases between. CDR3 sequence (DNA): TGCGCCAGCAGCCCGCGACCGAACCGGGGCATGGAGACCCAGTACTTC. It codes for CASSPRPNRGMETQYF.

This clonotype was detected many times. The chain is built from TRBV19 and TRBJ2-7; 9 bases are a match to TRBD2. CDR1 is LNHDA and CDR2 is SQIVND in the germline V gene (reference sequence). Trimming took 7 bases from V and 3 from J; bases not matched to a gene: 4. The CDR3 is 13 amino acids. CDR3 in DNA: TGTGCCAGTACCCATAGCGGGAGCTACGAGCAGTACTTC. Translating it yields CASTHSGSYEQYF.

The chain is built from TRBV29-1 and TRBJ1-4; 7 bases align to TRBD1. The CDR3 has 12 residues. Germline trimming cut 5 bases from V and 8 bases from J; bases unmatched to any gene: 5. The germline V gene has CDR1 SQVTM and CDR2 ANQGSEA. Here the CDR3 DNA reads TGCAGCGTTACAGGGGTTCAGGAAAAACTGTTTTTT. This encodes CSVTGVQEKLFF.

The chain combines TRBV7-2 with TRBJ1-1; no clear D. This CDR3 comprises 15 residues. From germline, CDR1 is SGHTA and CDR2 FQGNSA. Trimming removed 5 bases at V and 5 bases at J, with 18 bases between. The CDR3 nucleotides read TGTGCCAGCAGCCAAACGGTGGGTTCGGAGACTGAAGCTTTCTTT. Translation: CASSQTVGSETEAFF.

J is TRBJ2-5 and V is TRBV20-1; D is perhaps TRBD2 (7 bases). CDR1 and CDR2 from the germline V gene are DFQATT and SNEGSKA (reference sequence). V lost 6 bases and J lost 3, with 20 bases in between. The CDR3 runs 15 residues. CDR3 sequence (DNA): TGCAGTGCGCCCGAGGGGGGAGGGTTCGAAGAGACCCAGTACTTC. Translation gives CSAPEGGGFEETQYF.

The chain couples TRBV7-2 to TRBJ2-7; a weak D match, TRBD1 (5 bases). Germline CDR1 reads SGHTA; CDR2 reads FQGNSA. This CDR3 contains 14 residues. The germline V and J ends were trimmed by 0 bases and 6 bases, with 12 bases remaining between them. This chain's CDR3 is CASSLARGYSEQYF. For the CDR3, the DNA is TGTGCCAGCAGCTTAGCAAGGGGTTACAGCGAGCAGTACTTC.

A word on this clonotype: One end of the junction fails to match germline, which may point to a read error. The chain has TRBV7-2 and TRBJ2-7; 11 bases are shared with TRBD2. Germline-derived CDR1 and CDR2 are SGHTA and FQGNSA. The CDR3 consists of 14 residues. The CDR3 DNA reads TGTGCCAGCAGATTAGCGGGAGGGCGCCACGAGCAGTACTTC. Translation gives CASRLAGGRHEQYF. Using reference TRBV7-2 and TRBJ2-7 for the parts outside the CDR3, the full variable domain is GAGVSQSPSNKVTEKGKDVELRCDPISGHTALYWYRQSLGQGLEFLIYFQGNSAPDKSGLPSDRFSAERTGGSVSTLTIQRTQQEDSAVYLCASRLAGGRHEQYFGPGTRLTVT.

V usage is TRBV19 and J usage is TRBJ1-3, with D hard to call. Germline V CDR1 and CDR2: LNHDA, SQIVND (reference sequence). The CDR3 is 13 residues long. V lost 5 bases, J lost 6 bases, and 11 bases lay in between. In nucleotides, the CDR3 is TGTGCCAGTAGTCCACCGACGGCAAACACCATATATTTT. Its translation: CASSPPTANTIYF.

The chain couples TRBV7-9 to TRBJ1-4; D might be TRBD1 (5 bases). Germline V gives CDR1 SEHNR, CDR2 FQNEAQ (reference sequence). This CDR3 is 15 amino acids long. Trimming took off 4 bases at V and 0 bases at J, with 9 bases between the two ends. As DNA, the CDR3 is TGTGCCAGCAGCTCGACGACAGCAACTAATGAAAAACTGTTTTTT. This codes for CASSSTTATNEKLFF.